This T cell receptor (beta chain) is drawn from a study of vaccination and CD4 T cells after COVID-19. About the research overall: Convalescent cases consisted of six males and four females, of whom two were Hispanic.

About this clonotype itself: Its matching antigen is unknown.

Cultured CD4+ T cells had their DNA profiled by the Oncomine TCR Beta short-read assay. TCRdb fed the PCR reads into MiXCR, producing one record per CDR3 protein. Altogether 28,000 or so distinct CDR3 sequences are present, 64% being singletons, with the ten largest covering roughly 5%. CDR3 length: 15 amino acids. The V gene lost 7 bases and the J gene lost 9 bases, with 19 bases spanning the gap. Treatment described: roughly 11-day PBMC culture with coronavirus spike peptide pools or control peptides (ViraFEST assay). Broader study findings: Convalescent patients gained a median approximately 88% of their reactive clones only post-vaccination.

Sequencing was done on a sample of CD4+ T cells from blood, cultured in vitro. The receptor was isolated from a human donor who had recovered from COVID-19. The chain recombines TRBV12-3 or TRBV12-4 with TRBJ1-6, with D tentatively TRBD1 (6 bases). The CDR3 loop reads CASTPTGLDGSPLHF. DNA of the CDR3: TGTGCCAGCACCCCGACAGGTCTGGATGGTTCACCCCTCCACTTT.